Listed here are 19 T cell receptor beta chains from one sample, sequenced in a study of blood T cell repertoires in COVID-19. Sequencing used immunoSEQ multiplex PCR; TCRdb keeps in-frame clones, though not all of them. The sample shows more than 250,000 clones, 85% to 90% of them seen only once. The specimen was PBMCs or T cells enriched from blood (not recorded which). Every receptor here comes from a young woman with acute COVID-19.

The chain combines TRBV6-5 with TRBJ2-3; D is possibly TRBD2 (5 bases). Trimming cost V 1 base and J 0 bases, with 8 bases left between them. From germline, CDR1 is MNHEY and CDR2 SVGAGI. The CDR3 sequence is 15 residues long. The CDR3 nucleotides are TGTGCCAGCAGTTACTTTGGCGGGAGCACAGATACGCAGTATTTT. This codes for CASSYFGGSTDTQYF.

This chain joins TRBV30 and TRBJ1-6, with 7 nucleotides matching TRBD1. CDR3 size: 19 residues. Germline V lookup: CDR1 GTSNPN, CDR2 SVGIG (reference sequence). The ends lost 0 bases at V and 6 bases at J; junction bases unmatched: 17. Written as DNA, the CDR3 is TGTGCCTGGAGTGTACAGGGGTTACGCGACCTTTATATTAATTCACCCCTCCACTTT. It translates to CAWSVQGLRDLYINSPLHF. The full variable domain, in which reference TRBV30 and TRBJ1-6 provide the parts outside the CDR3, is SQTIHQWPATLVQPVGSPLSLECTVEGTSNPNLYWYRQAAGRGLQLLFYSVGIGQISSEVPQNLSASRPQDRQFILSSKKLLLSDSGFYLCAWSVQGLRDLYINSPLHFGNGTRLTVT.

This chain connects TRBV6-1 to TRBJ2-2; D is possibly TRBD2 (5 bases). The V and J ends lost 7 bases and 4 bases respectively, with 16 bases between them. In germline, CDR1 is MNHNS, CDR2 SASEGT. This CDR3 spans 15 amino acids. Written as DNA, the CDR3 is TGTGCCAGCACCCATCCGAGGACTGTCACCGGGGAGCTGTTTTTT. Translated: CASTHPRTVTGELFF.

Here the CDR3 DNA reads TGTGCCAGCAGCCCGCAGGGGGATCGCTACGAGCAGTACTTC. The encoded protein is CASSPQGDRYEQYF. This rearrangement joins TRBV14 to TRBJ2-7; 7 bases are a match to TRBD1. Germline lookup yields CDR1 SGHDN and CDR2 FVKESK. The CDR3 totals 14 residues. The V and J ends lost 4 bases and 3 bases, in that order; junction bases with no gene match: 6.

This rearrangement joins TRBV6-1 to TRBJ2-3, with 12 bases aligning to TRBD2. Germline V gene sequence: CDR1 MNHNS, CDR2 SASEGT. J gave up 5 bases and V 3 bases, and 3 bases lay outside the gene matches. The CDR3 has 15 amino acids. DNA of the CDR3: TGTGCCAGCAGTGATAGACTAGCGGGAGTAGATACGCAGTATTTT. It yields the protein CASSDRLAGVDTQYF.

The V gene is TRBV5-1, the J gene TRBJ2-1, with 9 bases aligning to TRBD1. The CDR3 extends over 16 amino acids. V dropped 4 bases and J dropped 4; count of bases not matched to a gene: 9. Germline assignment: CDR1 SGHRS and CDR2 YFSETQ. The CDR3 DNA reads as TGCGCCAGCAGCCCCGGGACAGGGAGTAGGTACAATGAGCAGTTCTTC. This translates into CASSPGTGSRYNEQFF.

This clone has more than one count but fewer than ten. V and J are TRBV5-1 and TRBJ2-7, with 9 bases matching TRBD2. Losses at the gene ends were 1 base for V and 4 bases for J; bases not matched to a gene: 6. Per the germline V gene, CDR1 is SGHRS and CDR2 is YFSETQ. The CDR3 has 15 amino acids. The CDR3 loop is CASSLLAGLDYEQYF. CDR3 DNA: TGCGCCAGCAGCTTGCTAGCGGGATTGGATTACGAGCAGTACTTC. The whole variable domain, remainder taken from reference TRBV5-1 and TRBJ2-7, is KAGVTQTPRYLIKTRGQQVTLSCSPISGHRSVSWYQQTPGQGLQFLFEYFSETQRNKGNFPGRFSGRQFSNSRSEMNVSTLELGDSALYLCASSLLAGLDYEQYFGPGTRLTVT.

The chain joins TRBV28 to TRBJ2-5; possible D gene TRBD2, 6 bases. CDR3 length: 15 amino acids. V lost 2 bases and J 1 base, leaving 11 bases between the germline ends. Per the germline V gene, CDR1 is MDHEN and CDR2 is SYDVKM. The CDR3 DNA reads TGTGCCAGCAGTTTACGGGGGACCCCCCAAGAGACCCAGTACTTC. Its protein is CASSLRGTPQETQYF.

The gene calls are TRBV6-5 and TRBJ1-1; D remains ambiguous. Germline V gene data show CDR1 as MNHEY and CDR2 as SVGAGI. V dropped 6 bases and J dropped 2 bases, with 13 bases sitting between them. This CDR3 spans 14 amino acids. Written as DNA, the CDR3 is TGTGCCAGCAGATTTGCGACGGGAAACACTGAAGCTTTCTTT. Its translation is CASRFATGNTEAFF.

The chain couples TRBV29-1 to TRBJ2-7; D gene uncertain. V shed 3 bases and J shed 0 bases, with 6 bases lying between them. This CDR3 region has 12 residues. From germline, CDR1 is SQVTM and CDR2 ANQGSEA. CDR3 amino acids: CSVEEPSYEQYF. Written as DNA, the CDR3 is TGCAGCGTTGAGGAGCCCTCCTACGAGCAGTACTTC.

The rearrangement joins TRBV28 to TRBJ1-6; 8 nucleotides match TRBD1. The CDR3 is 16 amino acids. Germline CDR1 MDHEN, CDR2 SYDVKM. Trimming cost V 3 bases and J 7 bases; bases outside gene matches: 8. The CDR3 DNA reads as TGTGCCAGCAGTTTCCCCGGGACAGGAGCGAATTCACCCCTCCACTTT. It translates to CASSFPGTGANSPLHF. Variable domain in full (rest from reference TRBV28 and TRBJ1-6): DVKVTQSSRYLVKRTGEKVFLECVQDMDHENMFWYRQDPGLGLRLIYFSYDVKMKEKGDIPEGYSVSREKKERFSLILESASTNQTSMYLCASSFPGTGANSPLHFGNGTRLTVT.

The rearrangement links TRBV20-1 to TRBJ2-7; D uncertain. Deletions cut 3 bases from V and 4 bases from J, with 10 bases between. Germline V gene lookup returns CDR1 DFQATT and CDR2 SNEGSKA (reference sequence). This CDR3 region has 12 residues. In DNA form, the CDR3 reads TGCAGTGCTAGTCCATCAGGATACGAGCAGTACTTC. This translates into CSASPSGYEQYF.

This clone was seen once. J is TRBJ2-1 and V is TRBV5-1, with TRBD2 as a possible D gene (5 bases). With 4 bases removed from V and 1 base from J, the gap between germline ends came to 12 bases. Germline-derived CDR1 and CDR2 are SGHRS and YFSETQ. The CDR3 spans 15 residues. The chain's CDR3 is CASSVGLLSYNEQFF. The CDR3 region has the DNA TGCGCCAGCAGCGTAGGACTGCTATCCTACAATGAGCAGTTCTTC.

This chain connects TRBV30 to TRBJ1-5; 7 nucleotides agree with TRBD1. CDR1 and CDR2 from the germline V gene are GTSNPN and SVGIG (reference sequence). V lost 3 bases to trimming and J lost 7 bases; unmatched junction nucleotides: 6. CDR3 length equals 13 residues. This CDR3 is CAWSYRGRQPQHF. CDR3 bases: TGTGCCTGGAGCTACAGGGGAAGACAGCCCCAGCATTTT.

V and J are TRBV11-3 and TRBJ2-4; D is ambiguous. The CDR3 contains 17 residues. The germline V and J ends were trimmed by 0 bases and 1 base, with 13 bases remaining between them. The germline V gene encodes CDR1 SGHNT and CDR2 YENEEA. CDR3 sequence reads: CASSLDRWSPAKNIQYF. The CDR3 DNA sequence: TGTGCCAGCAGCTTAGATCGGTGGAGTCCGGCCAAAAACATTCAGTACTTC. The whole variable domain, remainder taken from reference TRBV11-3 and TRBJ2-4, is EAGVVQSPRYKIIEKKQPVAFWCNPISGHNTLYWYLQNLGQGPELLIRYENEEAVDDSQLPKDRFSAERLKGVDSTLKIQPAELGDSAVYLCASSLDRWSPAKNIQYFGAGTRLSVL.

The chain couples TRBV30 to TRBJ1-1; unclear D gene. In germline, CDR1 is GTSNPN, CDR2 SVGIG (reference sequence). This CDR3 region has 13 residues. The CDR3 sequence is CVVAKPSNTEAFF. Written as DNA, the CDR3 is TGTGTTGTGGCCAAACCTTCGAACACTGAAGCTTTCTTT.

The chain combines TRBV7-3 with TRBJ2-1, with 8 nucleotides matching TRBD2. CDR1 SGHTA and CDR2 FQGTGA come from the germline V gene. J gave up 3 bases and V 4 bases, and 8 bases lay outside the gene matches. The CDR3 runs to 16 residues. CDR3 in DNA: TGTGCCAGCAGCTCCTTAAGCGGGAGCCACTACAATGAGCAGTTCTTC. This sequence encodes CASSSLSGSHYNEQFF.

J is TRBJ1-5 and V is TRBV30; D is ambiguous. Germline CDR1 GTSNPN, CDR2 SVGIG (reference sequence). The CDR3 contains 13 residues. V gave up 1 base and J gave up 6 bases, with 10 bases separating them. The CDR3: CAWSADGGQPQHF. The CDR3 DNA is TGTGCCTGGAGTGCCGATGGAGGTCAGCCCCAGCATTTT.

The chain employs TRBV2 and TRBJ1-5, with D maybe TRBD1 (5 bases). Looked up from germline, CDR1 is SNHLY and CDR2 is FYNNEI. Trimming shortened V by 5 bases and J by 6 bases, and 8 bases separated the two germline ends. This CDR3 has 12 residues. In nucleotides, the CDR3 is TGTGCCAGCAGTCAGGGAGGTCAGCCCCAGCATTTT. This translates into CASSQGGQPQHF.